The next 27 T cell receptor beta chains were all read from a single sample in a study of T-cell memory formation after mild COVID-19. MiXCR, applied by TCRdb to the 5' RACE reads, yields one record per CDR3 protein. The data contain hundreds of thousands of distinct CDR3 sequences, nearly 25% of them singletons. Specimen: PBMCs or a T cell subset sorted from them (not recorded which). The receptors derive from an adult woman who had mild COVID-19 (a few samples of this study predate the infection). Cell type and time point are not known.

As concerns this clonotype: A clone one base away is much larger, so this may be a read error. This chain uses TRBV19 with TRBJ2-7; 9 nucleotides agree with TRBD1. This CDR3 has 15 residues. Trimming at V came to 4 bases and at J to 1 base, leaving 5 bases not matched to a gene. Germline lookup yields CDR1 LNHDA and CDR2 SQIVND (reference sequence). CDR3 residues: CASSTGTGSSYEQYF. DNA for the CDR3: TGTGCCAGTAGTACAGGGACAGGGTCGTCCTACGAGCAGTACTTC.

The V and J genes are TRBV7-9 and TRBJ1-2; the D gene is possibly TRBD1 (5 bases). Looked up from germline, CDR1 is SEHNR and CDR2 is FQNEAQ (reference sequence). The CDR3 consists of 16 residues. The V end lost 2 bases, the J end lost 0 bases, and 13 bases lay between the germline ends. The CDR3 region has the DNA TGTGCCAGCAGCTTACGTACCACAGGAACTAACTATGGCTACACCTTC. This translates into CASSLRTTGTNYGYTF.

In this sample, this clonotype turned up a few times. The chain uses TRBV6-6 and TRBJ2-7, with TRBD1 identical over 8 bases. The CDR3 has 15 residues. Unmatched junction bases numbered 10, after V lost 6 bases and J lost 3 bases. Germline V gene sequence: CDR1 MNHNY, CDR2 SVGAGI (reference sequence). The CDR3 nucleotides are TGTGCCAGCAGCCCCGGCCAGGGGGCAAACTACGAGCAGTACTTC. This gives the protein CASSPGQGANYEQYF.

The CDR3 sequence: CASSQAVAGELFF. CDR3 DNA: TGTGCCAGCAGCCAAGCGGTGGCCGGGGAGCTGTTTTTT. This chain joins TRBV14 and TRBJ2-2, with no clear D. Germline V gene sequence: CDR1 SGHDN, CDR2 FVKESK. Trimming stripped 1 base from V and 6 bases from J, with 6 bases between. The CDR3 is made up of 13 amino acids.

This rearrangement joins TRBV29-1 to TRBJ2-7; 7 positions agree with TRBD1. Germline CDR1 and CDR2: SQVTM and ANQGSEA. CDR3 length: 15 amino acids. V trimming: 1 base; J trimming: 2 bases; junction bases outside the gene matches: 8. CDR3 residues: CSVEGGDRETYEQYF. The CDR3, as DNA: TGCAGCGTTGAAGGAGGAGACAGGGAAACCTACGAGCAGTACTTC.

J is TRBJ2-4 and V is TRBV10-3; TRBD2 aligns across 12 bases. CDR1 is ENHRY and CDR2 is SYGVKD in the germline V gene. The trim removed 2 bases at V and 0 bases at J, leaving 5 bases unmatched. CDR3 length equals 18 residues. CDR3 amino acids: CAISERLAGELAKNIQYF. Written as DNA, the CDR3 is TGTGCCATCAGTGAGAGACTAGCGGGGGAGTTAGCCAAAAACATTCAGTACTTC.

J is TRBJ2-7 and V is TRBV24-1, with 9 positions matching TRBD1. The V and J ends lost 2 bases and 2 bases, in that order; junction bases with no gene match: 3. There are 15 residues in the CDR3. Germline V lookup: CDR1 KGHDR, CDR2 SFDVKD. CDR3 sequence reads: CATSDSGQGAYEQYF. Written as DNA, the CDR3 is TGTGCCACCAGTGATTCGGGACAGGGCGCCTACGAGCAGTACTTC.

This chain connects TRBV18 to TRBJ2-3; D could derive from TRBD1 or TRBD2 (5 bases each). CDR1 and CDR2 (germline): KGHSH, LQKENI. The CDR3 length is 16 residues. Trimming stripped 1 base from V and 0 bases from J, with 11 bases between. The CDR3 DNA reads as TGTGCCAGCTCACCACGAGGGGCAGCCAGCACAGATACGCAGTATTTT. Translated: CASSPRGAASTDTQYF.

The chain employs TRBV14 and TRBJ2-3; no definite D call. V dropped 4 bases and J dropped 2 bases, with 10 bases sitting between them. The germline gives CDR1 SGHDN, CDR2 FVKESK. The CDR3 has 14 residues. As DNA, the CDR3 is TGTGCCAGCAGCCTCAACTTCAACACAGATACGCAGTATTTT. It yields the protein CASSLNFNTDTQYF.

The chain links TRBV6-5 to TRBJ1-2; 7 positions agree with TRBD1. This CDR3 spans 13 amino acids. J gave up 8 bases and V 6 bases, and 9 bases lay outside the gene matches. The germline CDR1 and CDR2 sequences are MNHEY and SVGAGI. The CDR3 loop is CASSRLYRGGYTF. The CDR3 nucleotides are TGTGCCAGCAGCCGACTATACAGGGGCGGCTACACCTTC.

The chain is built from TRBV7-9 and TRBJ2-7, with D tentatively TRBD1 (5 bases). This CDR3 has 16 residues. With 5 bases removed from V and 2 bases from J, the gap between germline ends came to 19 bases. Germline CDR1 and CDR2: SEHNR and FQNEAQ (reference sequence). The CDR3 nucleotides read TGTGCCAGCAGCCCACTCCGGACAAGCTCCCCCTACGAGCAGTACTTC. Translated, it gives CASSPLRTSSPYEQYF. Together with reference TRBV7-9 and TRBJ2-7, the CDR3 gives the full variable domain: DTGVSQNPRHKITKRGQNVTFRCDPISEHNRLYWYRQTLGQGPEFLTYFQNEAQLEKSRLLSDRFSAERPKGSFSTLEIQRTEQGDSAMYLCASSPLRTSSPYEQYFGPGTRLTVT.

This clonotype was observed a handful of times. The V call is TRBV25-1, the J call TRBJ2-5; D gene unclear. This CDR3 is 11 amino acids long. Trimming took 3 bases from V and 5 from J, leaving 4 bases between them. Germline V lookup: CDR1 MGHDK, CDR2 SYGVNS. The CDR3 region has the DNA TGTGCCAGCAGTGATGGTGAGACCCAGTACTTC. It yields the protein CASSDGETQYF.

This chain's CDR3 is CASSLEGLAGVSTDTQYF. In DNA, the CDR3 is TGTGCCAGCAGCTTAGAGGGACTAGCGGGAGTCAGCACAGATACGCAGTATTTT. The chain joins TRBV7-6 to TRBJ2-3, with 14 positions matching TRBD2. The length of the CDR3 is 18 residues. Germline CDR1 and CDR2: SGHVS and FNYEAQ. Germline trimming cut 1 base from V and 0 bases from J; bases unmatched to any gene: 3.

This clonotype appeared a few times. The chain combines TRBV12-3 or TRBV12-4 with TRBJ2-7; TRBD2 agrees at 12 bases. V was pared by 6 bases and J by 5 bases, with 11 bases of the junction left unmatched. This CDR3 spans 16 amino acids. The DNA for the CDR3 is TGTGCCAGCAGCACTCCCGCTACTAGCGGGAGGCACGAGCAGTACTTC. It specifies CASSTPATSGRHEQYF.

This clonotype was recorded a few times. The chain is built from TRBV20-1 and TRBJ1-5; D gene uncertain. The V gene lost 5 bases and the J gene lost 0 bases, with 11 bases spanning the gap. CDR1 and CDR2 from the germline V gene are DFQATT and SNEGSKA (reference sequence). This CDR3 region has 14 residues. The CDR3 spells CSAAPGDSNQPQHF. The DNA of the CDR3 is TGCAGTGCTGCCCCCGGAGATAGCAATCAGCCCCAGCATTTT.

This clonotype was counted only a few times. CDR3 bases: TGTGCCAGCAGCTTAAGACTAGCGGGGGGTACTAGCACAGATACGCAGTATTTT. Its protein product is CASSLRLAGGTSTDTQYF. This rearrangement joins TRBV5-4 to TRBJ2-3; 13 bases match TRBD2. The V segment lost 2 bases and the J segment 0 bases; nucleotides outside the gene matches: 6. Per the germline V gene, CDR1 is SGHNT and CDR2 is YYREEE (reference sequence). CDR3 length equals 18 residues.

This CDR3 reads CASRPGTGPYEQYF. CDR3 sequence (DNA): TGTGCCAGCAGACCCGGGACAGGGCCCTACGAGCAGTACTTC. V usage is TRBV6-2 or TRBV6-3 and J usage is TRBJ2-7, with 9 bases aligning to TRBD1. This CDR3 spans 14 amino acids. Looked up from germline, CDR1 is MNHEY and CDR2 is SVGEGT. After removal of 6 bases from V and 2 bases from J, the junction contained 5 bases not matched to a gene.

The chain is built from TRBV12-3 or TRBV12-4 and TRBJ1-5; D not resolved. The CDR3 has 16 amino acids. V was trimmed by 1 base and J by 1 base, leaving 11 bases between them. The CDR3 is CASSLGPPASNQPQHF. Written as DNA, the CDR3 is TGTGCCAGCAGTTTAGGGCCCCCGGCCAGCAATCAGCCCCAGCATTTT.

The chain couples TRBV7-9 to TRBJ2-2; 10 positions agree with TRBD1. The V gene's germline CDR1 is SEHNR and CDR2 FQNEAQ (reference sequence). Trimming took 5 bases from V and 6 from J; bases not matched to a gene: 6. The CDR3 length is 15 residues. The CDR3 region is CASSRQGAPAGELFF. CDR3 bases: TGTGCCAGCAGCAGACAGGGGGCCCCCGCCGGGGAGCTGTTTTTT.

This clonotype was counted only a few times. The chain links TRBV6-1 to TRBJ2-3, with TRBD1 matching over 9 bases. Germline CDR1 reads MNHNS; CDR2 reads SASEGT. The CDR3 runs 16 residues. The J segment lost 3 bases and the V segment lost 1 base, leaving 5 bases of the junction unmatched. The CDR3 nucleotides are TGTGCCAGCAGTGAAGTCACAGGGGGCGCGACAGATACGCAGTATTTT. Encoded protein: CASSEVTGGATDTQYF.

CDR3 coding DNA: TGTGCCAGCAGCTACCGACTAGCGGGAGTGGTCTACGAGCAGTACTTC. Protein: CASSYRLAGVVYEQYF. The rearrangement joins TRBV7-2 to TRBJ2-7; TRBD2 matches at 12 bases. The CDR3 is made up of 16 amino acids. Germline loops: CDR1 SGHTA, CDR2 FQGNSA. The junction had 7 bases not matched to a gene; V was cut back by 4 bases and J by 3 bases.

This clonotype showed up just a few times. This chain links TRBV27 with TRBJ1-6; no definite D call. The germline gives CDR1 MNHEY, CDR2 SMNVEV (reference sequence). V dropped 6 bases and J dropped 8 bases, with 20 bases sitting between them. This CDR3 is 16 amino acids long. CDR3 residues: CASRHGRNPHYSPLHF. Written as DNA, the CDR3 is TGTGCCAGCAGACACGGCCGAAACCCCCATTATTCACCCCTCCACTTT.

V usage is TRBV11-2 and J usage is TRBJ2-4, with a weak D call TRBD1 (5 bases). Deletions cut 5 bases from V and 2 bases from J, with 16 bases between. The CDR3 has 16 residues. Germline V gene data show CDR1 as SGHAT and CDR2 as FQNNGV. The CDR3 nucleotides are TGTGCCAGCAGCAGAACTTCCAGGGAAACCAAAAACATTCAGTACTTC. Its translation is CASSRTSRETKNIQYF.

In DNA, the CDR3 is TGTGCCAGTAGTACCGCTCCGAACACCGGGGAGCTGTTTTTT. Encoded protein: CASSTAPNTGELFF. The rearrangement joins TRBV19 to TRBJ2-2; the D is unclear. V was shortened by 4 bases and J by 0 bases, with 6 bases between the two germline ends. There are 14 residues in the CDR3. Germline-derived CDR1 and CDR2 are LNHDA and SQIVND (reference sequence). The entire variable domain, with the rest obtained from reference TRBV19 and TRBJ2-2, is as follows: DGGITQSPKYLFRKEGQNVTLSCEQNLNHDAMYWYRQDPGQGLRLIYYSQIVNDFQKGDIAEGYSVSREKKESFPLTVTSAQKNPTAFYLCASSTAPNTGELFFGEGSRLTVL.

This clonotype turned up a few times. This sequence joins TRBV24-1 and TRBJ2-1, with TRBD2 matching over 9 bases. The germline gives CDR1 KGHDR, CDR2 SFDVKD. V lost 3 bases to trimming and J lost 9 bases; unmatched junction nucleotides: 2. This CDR3 comprises 13 residues. CDR3 protein: CATSDELAGEQFF. CDR3 coding DNA: TGTGCCACCAGTGATGAACTAGCGGGTGAGCAGTTCTTC.

This clonotype was picked up a small number of times. This chain links TRBV30 with TRBJ2-3; 7 positions match TRBD2. Germline V gene data show CDR1 as GTSNPN and CDR2 as SVGIG (reference sequence). The CDR3 runs to 15 residues. Germline trimming cut 5 bases from V and 2 bases from J; bases unmatched to any gene: 10. Here the CDR3 reads CAWVGGRVNTDTQYF. CDR3 in DNA: TGTGCCTGGGTTGGCGGGAGAGTTAACACAGATACGCAGTATTTT. The full variable domain, completed using reference TRBV30 and TRBJ2-3, is SQTIHQWPATLVQPVGSPLSLECTVEGTSNPNLYWYRQAAGRGLQLLFYSVGIGQISSEVPQNLSASRPQDRQFILSSKKLLLSDSGFYLCAWVGGRVNTDTQYFGPGTRLTVL.

This clonotype occurred a few times. The chain is built from TRBV27 and TRBJ2-2; possibly TRBD2 for D (5 bases). The CDR3 spans 17 residues. Germline V gene sequence: CDR1 MNHEY, CDR2 SMNVEV (reference sequence). Trimming took off 8 bases at V and 5 bases at J, with 24 bases between the two ends. Here the CDR3 DNA reads TGTGCCAGCTGCCATTCGAGGGCGCTGGGTTTAACCGGGGAGCTGTTTTTT. The encoded protein is CASCHSRALGLTGELFF.